What follows are 32 T cell receptor beta chains derived from one specimen sequenced in a study of cytomegalovirus exposure and HLA in healthy donors. Primers for the PCR totalled 60 Vbeta and 13 Jbeta. Repertoires were generated with immunoSEQ multiplex PCR, while TCRdb's copy carries only in-frame clones and drops some. The sample holds about 70,000 clones, around 80% seen once. Source material: PBMCs. These receptors were obtained from a girl aged 5-17 years in good health and CMV-seropositive.

J is TRBJ2-1 and V is TRBV4-1, with TRBD2 matching over 11 bases. The CDR3 runs to 15 residues. V lost 5 bases, J lost 1 base, and 1 base stayed unmatched. Germline V lookup: CDR1 MGHRA, CDR2 YSYEKL. CDR3 sequence (DNA): TGCGCCAGCAGCGGGACTAGCGGTTCCTACAATGAGCAGTTCTTC. Translated: CASSGTSGSYNEQFF.

Only a few counts were recorded for this clone. This chain links TRBV30 with TRBJ1-1; D might be TRBD1 (5 bases). The germline V gene encodes CDR1 GTSNPN and CDR2 SVGIG (reference sequence). Trimming removed 3 bases at V and 2 bases at J, with 19 bases between. The CDR3 runs to 16 residues. The CDR3 DNA reads as TGTGCCTGGAGCCGTAAATACGGGGGAGGAAACACTGAAGCTTTCTTT. Its protein is CAWSRKYGGGNTEAFF. Supplemented by reference TRBV30 and TRBJ1-1, the full variable domain reads SQTIHQWPATLVQPVGSPLSLECTVEGTSNPNLYWYRQAAGRGLQLLFYSVGIGQISSEVPQNLSASRPQDRQFILSSKKLLLSDSGFYLCAWSRKYGGGNTEAFFGQGTRLTVV.

The CDR3 sequence: CAWSIRGAPNYGYTF. The DNA for the CDR3 is TGTGCCTGGAGTATCAGGGGGGCCCCCAACTATGGCTACACCTTC. This rearrangement joins TRBV30 to TRBJ1-2, with 7 bases aligning to TRBD1. V shed 2 bases and J 2 bases; nucleotides not matched to a gene: 8. Germline V gene sequence: CDR1 GTSNPN, CDR2 SVGIG (reference sequence). The CDR3 totals 15 residues.

The chain recombines TRBV6-1 with TRBJ1-1, with D unresolved. CDR3 length: 14 amino acids. The germline gives CDR1 MNHNS, CDR2 SASEGT. Trimming cost V 7 bases and J 0 bases, with 12 bases left between them. The CDR3, as DNA: TGTGCCAGCATAATTGGGCTAATGAACACTGAAGCTTTCTTT. Amino acid sequence: CASIIGLMNTEAFF.

For the CDR3, the DNA is TGTGCCAGCACCCCATCAGGGGTCCCCTACGAGCAGTACTTC. Its translation is CASTPSGVPYEQYF. The chain couples TRBV28 to TRBJ2-7; D perhaps matches TRBD1 (6 bases). Trimming shortened V by 7 bases and J by 2 bases, and 15 bases separated the two germline ends. CDR1 and CDR2 (germline): MDHEN, SYDVKM. The CDR3 is 14 residues long. The full variable domain, completed using reference TRBV28 and TRBJ2-7, is DVKVTQSSRYLVKRTGEKVFLECVQDMDHENMFWYRQDPGLGLRLIYFSYDVKMKEKGDIPEGYSVSREKKERFSLILESASTNQTSMYLCASTPSGVPYEQYFGPGTRLTVT.

The chain links TRBV27 to TRBJ2-3, with 8 bases aligning to TRBD2. Germline CDR1 and CDR2: MNHEY and SMNVEV (reference sequence). The ends lost 4 bases at V and 4 bases at J; junction bases unmatched: 4. The CDR3 is made up of 14 amino acids. Here the CDR3 reads CASSSAGESDTQYF. CDR3 DNA sequence: TGTGCCAGCAGTTCAGCGGGAGAATCAGATACGCAGTATTTT.

V is TRBV5-1 and J is TRBJ2-2; D might be TRBD1 (6 bases). CDR1 and CDR2 from the germline V gene are SGHRS and YFSETQ. Trimming took 4 bases from V and 4 from J, leaving 14 bases between them. CDR3 length equals 15 residues. CDR3 coding DNA: TGCGCCAGCAGCGCCGGGACAAACCCCACCGGGGAGCTGTTTTTT. It translates to CASSAGTNPTGELFF.

This clone was detected only once. J is TRBJ1-4 and V is TRBV10-3; 7 bases are a match to TRBD1. Looked up from germline, CDR1 is ENHRY and CDR2 is SYGVKD. The junction had 6 bases not matched to a gene; V was cut back by 8 bases and J by 0 bases. The CDR3 extends over 15 amino acids. For the CDR3, the DNA is TGTGCCATCGGGGACAGAGTTGCAACTAATGAAAAACTGTTTTTT. This encodes CAIGDRVATNEKLFF.

The chain employs TRBV6-5 and TRBJ2-1; D is possibly TRBD2 (6 bases). CDR1 MNHEY and CDR2 SVGAGI come from the germline V gene. The CDR3 is 13 residues long. Trimming pared 5 bases from V and 6 bases from J, leaving 11 bases between. The CDR3 is CASSRDFSNEQFF. The CDR3 DNA sequence: TGTGCCAGCAGTCGGGACTTCAGCAATGAGCAGTTCTTC.

This clone has just a few counts. The chain joins TRBV5-1 to TRBJ2-1; 11 nucleotides line up with TRBD2. V lost 1 base, J lost 6 bases, and 0 bases stayed unmatched. Germline V gene lookup returns CDR1 SGHRS and CDR2 YFSETQ. The CDR3 totals 14 residues. CDR3 sequence (DNA): TGCGCCAGCAGCTTGACTAGCGGGAGCAATGAGCAGTTCTTC. Translated: CASSLTSGSNEQFF.

This chain connects TRBV14 to TRBJ2-7; possible D gene TRBD1, 5 bases. From germline, CDR1 is SGHDN and CDR2 FVKESK. The CDR3 runs 14 residues. The V and J ends lost 0 bases and 2 bases respectively, with 8 bases between them. For the CDR3, the DNA is TGTGCCAGCAGCCAAGATACAGGCCCCTACGAGCAGTACTTC. It translates to CASSQDTGPYEQYF.

This clone was detected once. The chain has TRBV5-6 and TRBJ2-3, with 9 bases that match TRBD2. Germline V gene data show CDR1 as SGHDT and CDR2 as YYEEEE. Trimming at V came to 2 bases and at J to 3 bases, leaving 10 bases not matched to a gene. This CDR3 has 17 residues. The chain's CDR3 is CASSFAMSSGRTDTQYF. As DNA, the CDR3 is TGTGCCAGCAGCTTCGCGATGTCGAGCGGGAGGACAGATACGCAGTATTTT.

The V gene is TRBV20-1, the J gene TRBJ1-3; D uncertain. Trimming stripped 0 bases from V and 13 bases from J, with 10 bases between. Germline values: CDR1 DFQATT, CDR2 SNEGSKA (reference sequence). The CDR3 consists of 11 residues. CDR3 protein: CSARDLELIYF. The CDR3 nucleotides are TGCAGTGCTAGAGATTTGGAGCTGATATATTTT.

This clone was observed a handful of times. The chain joins TRBV5-8 to TRBJ1-5; no clear D gene. Trimming shortened V by 1 base and J by 3 bases, and 5 bases separated the two germline ends. The CDR3 length is 13 residues. The germline gives CDR1 SGHTS, CDR2 YDEGEE. The CDR3 reads CASSLTVNQPQHF. The DNA for the CDR3 is TGTGCCAGCAGCTTGACAGTCAATCAGCCCCAGCATTTT.

The chain links TRBV18 to TRBJ1-5, with D possibly matching TRBD1 (6 bases). With 3 bases removed from V and 2 bases from J, the gap between germline ends came to 8 bases. Germline CDR1 KGHSH, CDR2 LQKENI. The CDR3 has 14 residues. The CDR3 loop reads CASSPAGGNQPQHF. DNA of the CDR3: TGTGCCAGCTCACCCGCAGGGGGCAATCAGCCCCAGCATTTT.

This chain links TRBV7-9 with TRBJ1-1; no reliable D call. The germline V gene encodes CDR1 SEHNR and CDR2 FQNEAQ (reference sequence). CDR3 length: 13 residues. Deletions cut 9 bases from V and 4 bases from J, with 15 bases between. This CDR3 reads CASQNLGGTEAFF. The DNA of the CDR3 is TGTGCCAGTCAAAATCTTGGAGGCACTGAAGCTTTCTTT.

The chain carries TRBV29-1 and TRBJ2-1, with a weak D call TRBD2 (5 bases). CDR1 is SQVTM and CDR2 is ANQGSEA in the germline V gene. CDR3 length equals 11 residues. The V end was cut by 2 bases, the J end by 10 bases, with 9 bases between. This chain's CDR3 is CSVEPGNEQFF. CDR3 in DNA: TGCAGCGTTGAACCGGGGAACGAGCAGTTCTTC.

This chain links TRBV30 with TRBJ1-4; D not resolved. The CDR3 runs 13 residues. Germline CDR1 reads GTSNPN; CDR2 reads SVGIG (reference sequence). V lost 0 bases to trimming and J lost 8 bases, with 10 bases between them. CDR3 region: CAWSVLGGEKLFF. CDR3 in DNA: TGTGCCTGGAGTGTACTAGGTGGAGAAAAACTGTTTTTT.

The sample holds one count of this clone. The chain combines TRBV12-2 with TRBJ1-1; the table's TRBD1 call for D was not verified on the DNA. TRBV12-2 is a documented pseudogene. CDR3 length: 17 residues. The CDR3, as DNA: TGTGCAAGTCGCTTCCTGGACAGGGTGAGGGGGTACACTGAAGCTTTCTTT. Translated: CASRFLDRVRGYTEAFF.

V is TRBV27 and J is TRBJ2-1; TRBD2 matches at 14 bases. Unmatched junction bases numbered 1, after V lost 7 bases and J lost 5 bases. Looked up from germline, CDR1 is MNHEY and CDR2 is SMNVEV (reference sequence). CDR3 length: 14 residues. This CDR3 is CASMGLAGDNEQFF. For the CDR3, the DNA is TGTGCCAGCATGGGACTAGCGGGAGACAATGAGCAGTTCTTC.

This clone was found once. This chain uses TRBV7-9 with TRBJ2-1; 11 bases agree with TRBD2. The ends lost 1 base at V and 8 bases at J; junction bases unmatched: 10. Germline loops: CDR1 SEHNR, CDR2 FQNEAQ (reference sequence). This CDR3 is 17 amino acids long. The CDR3 nucleotides are TGTGCCAGCAGCTTAGGGGCCCTAGCGGGAGGTTTGCATGAGCAGTTCTTC. Amino acids: CASSLGALAGGLHEQFF.

The V call is TRBV4-1, the J call TRBJ2-4, with TRBD1 as a possible D gene (6 bases). The CDR3 sequence is 20 residues long. The ends were cut back, 1 base at V and 0 bases at J, with 22 bases in the middle. Germline V gene sequence: CDR1 MGHRA, CDR2 YSYEKL. CDR3 in DNA: TGCGCCAGCAGCCAAGCCGCAGGACAGTGGGGTGGGCTAGCCAAAAACATTCAGTACTTC. Protein: CASSQAAGQWGGLAKNIQYF.

This chain joins TRBV6-1 and TRBJ2-3, with D perhaps matching TRBD2 (5 bases). V lost 4 bases and J 1 base, leaving 15 bases between the germline ends. CDR3 length: 16 amino acids. Germline values: CDR1 MNHNS, CDR2 SASEGT. The CDR3 DNA follows: TGTGCCAGCAGTGTTAGTTCGGGGAGCCGCACAGATACGCAGTATTTT. It is translated as CASSVSSGSRTDTQYF.

The chain links TRBV7-9 to TRBJ2-7; perhaps TRBD2 as D (5 bases). CDR1 is SEHNR and CDR2 is FQNEAQ in the germline V gene (reference sequence). CDR3 size: 15 residues. V lost 1 base to trimming and J lost 4 bases, with 14 bases between them. The CDR3 region is CASSLVSGFGYEQYF. The CDR3 region has the DNA TGTGCCAGCAGCTTAGTGTCGGGGTTCGGGTACGAGCAGTACTTC. The whole variable domain, filled in from reference TRBV7-9 and TRBJ2-7, reads DTGVSQNPRHKITKRGQNVTFRCDPISEHNRLYWYRQTLGQGPEFLTYFQNEAQLEKSRLLSDRFSAERPKGSFSTLEIQRTEQGDSAMYLCASSLVSGFGYEQYFGPGTRLTVT.

CDR3 nucleotide sequence: TGTGCCAGCAGTGTTACTAGCGGGGGGGATAGCTCCTACGAGCAGTACTTC. Translated, it gives CASSVTSGGDSSYEQYF. The chain is built from TRBV6-1 and TRBJ2-7; 13 bases agree with TRBD2. CDR3 size: 17 residues. Germline assignment: CDR1 MNHNS and CDR2 SASEGT. V trimming: 4 bases; J trimming: 0 bases; junction bases outside the gene matches: 6.

This clone has a single count. The chain uses TRBV10-2 and TRBJ2-2; 7 bases agree with TRBD1. The germline gives CDR1 WSHSY, CDR2 SAAADI. V lost 4 bases, J lost 6 bases, and 5 bases stayed unmatched. This CDR3 spans 14 amino acids. In DNA form, the CDR3 reads TGCGCCAGCAGTGGACAGGGCTGGGCCGGGGAGCTGTTTTTT. It is translated as CASSGQGWAGELFF.

The chain joins TRBV29-1 to TRBJ2-7, with 8 bases matching TRBD1. Germline V gene sequence: CDR1 SQVTM, CDR2 ANQGSEA. The CDR3 runs to 15 residues. V lost 6 bases to trimming and J lost 3 bases; unmatched junction nucleotides: 13. This CDR3 is CSVLSQGAEGYEQYF. The CDR3 DNA follows: TGCAGCGTCCTTAGTCAGGGGGCAGAGGGCTACGAGCAGTACTTC.

The genes are TRBV7-9 and TRBJ1-5; no reliable D call. The CDR3 loop spans 15 amino acids. V was cut by 0 bases and J by 7 bases, with 13 bases left in between. Germline lookup yields CDR1 SEHNR and CDR2 FQNEAQ (reference sequence). DNA of the CDR3: TGTGCCAGCAGCTTAGCGGGCCCGGAAGGACAGCCCCAGCATTTT. This translates into CASSLAGPEGQPQHF. Full variable domain (remainder filled in from reference TRBV7-9 and TRBJ1-5): DTGVSQNPRHKITKRGQNVTFRCDPISEHNRLYWYRQTLGQGPEFLTYFQNEAQLEKSRLLSDRFSAERPKGSFSTLEIQRTEQGDSAMYLCASSLAGPEGQPQHFGDGTRLSIL.

This chain links TRBV7-9 with TRBJ1-2, with D hard to call. This CDR3 has 14 amino acids. V was cut by 6 bases and J by 5 bases, with 16 bases left in between. Germline V gene data show CDR1 as SEHNR and CDR2 as FQNEAQ (reference sequence). The CDR3 coding sequence is TGTGCCAGCAGTCGGACGAGCGAGGGATATGGCTACACCTTC. It encodes CASSRTSEGYGYTF.

V usage is TRBV28 and J usage is TRBJ1-5, with D uncertain. The CDR3 has 13 residues. CDR1 MDHEN and CDR2 SYDVKM come from the germline V gene. Trimming took off 8 bases at V and 3 bases at J, with 11 bases between the two ends. The CDR3 DNA reads as TGTGCCAGCGCTGGTAGACTCAATCAGCCCCAGCATTTT. Translated, it gives CASAGRLNQPQHF. Supplemented by reference TRBV28 and TRBJ1-5, the full variable domain reads DVKVTQSSRYLVKRTGEKVFLECVQDMDHENMFWYRQDPGLGLRLIYFSYDVKMKEKGDIPEGYSVSREKKERFSLILESASTNQTSMYLCASAGRLNQPQHFGDGTRLSIL.

The rearrangement joins TRBV4-1 to TRBJ2-3; 7 positions match TRBD1. The CDR3 spans 16 residues. CDR1 and CDR2 from the germline V gene are MGHRA and YSYEKL. V was clipped by 4 bases and J by 0 bases; unmatched bases: 7. For the CDR3, the DNA is TGCGCCAGCAGCCGAGCGCCGGGACAGAGCACAGATACGCAGTATTTT. Protein: CASSRAPGQSTDTQYF.

The V gene is TRBV2, the J gene TRBJ2-7; TRBD1 agrees at 7 bases. This CDR3 is 15 amino acids long. Per the germline V gene, CDR1 is SNHLY and CDR2 is FYNNEI. Trimming at V came to 8 bases and at J to 0 bases, leaving 10 bases not matched to a gene. CDR3 coding DNA: TGTGCCAGCCTTTGGAGTCGGGACAGCTCCTACGAGCAGTACTTC. Its translation is CASLWSRDSSYEQYF.